Listed below are T cell receptor beta chains from one sample, sequenced in a study of OX40 agonist ivuxolimab in advanced cancers. Using immunoSEQ multiplex PCR, the repertoire was profiled, and TCRdb retains in-frame clones only, with some absent. Here the sample spans about 81,000 clones, around 90% being singletons. The sample in question was CD4+ or CD8+ T cells sorted from blood, obtained in a trial of the OX40 agonist ivuxolimab. The receptors derive from an adult with an advanced solid tumor such as melanoma, head and neck, liver or kidney cancer. CDR3s include the opening cysteine and the closing phenylalanine or tryptophan.

j_call	v_call	cdr3_aa
TRBJ1-5	TRBV18	CASSPGTVLQPQHF
TRBJ2-7	TRBV27	CASTRKIPGQGYYEQYF
TRBJ2-2	TRBV5-1	CASSPRGQGTGELFF
TRBJ1-2	TRBV6-5	CASSLEGGGYTF
TRBJ1-3	TRBV6-6	CGTGSAEPGNTIYF
TRBJ1-2	TRBV27	CASSLGFNYGYTF
TRBJ2-7	TRBV11-3	CASSPGTAYEQYF
TRBJ2-7	TRBV7-2	CASSLASQGGYEQYF
TRBJ2-2	TRBV6-1	CASSPQPVGELFF
TRBJ1-2	TRBV7-9	CASPLGPSANYGYTF
TRBJ2-1	TRBV13	CASSHRDDYNEQFF
TRBJ2-5	TRBV5-1	CASRQGRDLETQYF
TRBJ1-1	TRBV6-1	CASRPEAGSTEAFF
TRBJ1-2	TRBV11-2	CASSLGGPEGYTF
TRBJ1-1	TRBV6-6	CASSRGQGGIGAFF
TRBJ2-5	TRBV5-1	CASSLRGVETQYF
TRBJ2-3	TRBV6-5	CASRKNGGGGVPQYF
TRBJ1-1	TRBV29-1	CSVEGVGETEAFF
TRBJ1-5	TRBV2	CASSDDRIQPQHF
TRBJ2-3	TRBV5-1	CASSLWRADTQYF
TRBJ1-4	TRBV6-6	CASSAGATNEKLFF
TRBJ2-7	TRBV6-5	CASTLGSGVGQYF
TRBJ2-1	TRBV4-2	CASSSGLAGVINEQFF
TRBJ2-3	TRBV9	CASSVITGVEGDTQYF
TRBJ2-5	TRBV5-6	CASSLGGVQETQYF
TRBJ2-3	TRBV11-3	CASSPSGASTDTQYF
TRBJ1-3	TRBV20-1	CSSTSGNTIYF
TRBJ1-1	TRBV5-1	CASRGGVGEMNTEAFF
TRBJ1-1	TRBV7-1	CASTPRQLINTEAFF
TRBJ2-2	TRBV18	CASSPRPGAAGELFF
TRBJ1-1	TRBV19	CASSNQQGDTEAFF
TRBJ1-5	TRBV5-1	CASSPGGGRNQPQHF
TRBJ2-5	TRBV5-1	CASSEQETQYF
TRBJ2-4	TRBV27	CASSSTGTDPIRDIQYF
TRBJ2-3	TRBV3-1/TRBV3-2	CASRDYQYF
TRBJ2-7	TRBV18	CASSPFGGGGTGVNEQYF
TRBJ1-1	TRBV7-9	CASSFEGTGGTEAFF
TRBJ1-4	TRBV4-1	CASSQGSLNEKLFF
TRBJ2-7	TRBV6-6	CASSRGNFMEQYF
TRBJ2-1	TRBV10-2	CASSGTGSGNEQFF
TRBJ1-3	TRBV4-2	CASSPQFGSSGNTIYF
TRBJ1-5	TRBV6-5	CASSYGNQPQHF
TRBJ2-7	TRBV5-4	CASSPAGQESIHEQYF
TRBJ1-1	TRBV7-2	CASSPQGASEAFF
TRBJ2-7	TRBV13	CASSPRWDSSIYEQYF
TRBJ2-3	TRBV6-1	CASMGYRATDTQYF
TRBJ2-5	TRBV7-2	CASSPRGQVETQYF
TRBJ1-2	TRBV5-4	CASSSRDRGLNYGYTF
TRBJ2-6	TRBV5-1	CASSLDGGANVLTF
TRBJ2-7	TRBV7-3	CASSPGGREQYF
TRBJ1-4	TRBV5-6	CASSGGVAVNEKLFF
TRBJ1-5	TRBV4-1	CASSTGPNQPQHF
TRBJ1-2	TRBV4-1	CASSPLGDRHGYTF
TRBJ1-1	TRBV5-1	CASSDNRGRTEAFF
TRBJ2-1	TRBV11-2	CASSLDRGRGVGNEQFF